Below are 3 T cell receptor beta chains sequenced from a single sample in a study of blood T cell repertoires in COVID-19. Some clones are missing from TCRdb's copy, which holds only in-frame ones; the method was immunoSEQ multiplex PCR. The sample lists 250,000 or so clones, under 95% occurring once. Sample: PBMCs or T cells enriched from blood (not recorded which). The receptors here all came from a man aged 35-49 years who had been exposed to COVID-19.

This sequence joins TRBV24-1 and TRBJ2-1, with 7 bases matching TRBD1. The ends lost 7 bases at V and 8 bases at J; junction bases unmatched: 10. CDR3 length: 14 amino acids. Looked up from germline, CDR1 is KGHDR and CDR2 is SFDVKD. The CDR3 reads CATSRRSGGHEQFF. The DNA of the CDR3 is TGTGCCACCAGCCGAAGATCAGGGGGACATGAGCAGTTCTTC.

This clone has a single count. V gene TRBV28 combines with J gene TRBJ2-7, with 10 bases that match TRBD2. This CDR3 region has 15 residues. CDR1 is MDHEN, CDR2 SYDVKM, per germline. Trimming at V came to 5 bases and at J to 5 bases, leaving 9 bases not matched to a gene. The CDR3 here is CASSPITAGGNEQYF. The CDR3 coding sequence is TGTGCCAGCAGTCCCATTACAGCGGGAGGGAACGAGCAGTACTTC. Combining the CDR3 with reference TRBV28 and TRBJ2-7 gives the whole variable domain DVKVTQSSRYLVKRTGEKVFLECVQDMDHENMFWYRQDPGLGLRLIYFSYDVKMKEKGDIPEGYSVSREKKERFSLILESASTNQTSMYLCASSPITAGGNEQYFGPGTRLTVT.

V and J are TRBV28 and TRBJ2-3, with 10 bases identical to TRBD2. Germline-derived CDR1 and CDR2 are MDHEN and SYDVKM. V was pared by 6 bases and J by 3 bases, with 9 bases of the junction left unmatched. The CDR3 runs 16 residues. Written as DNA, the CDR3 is TGTGCCAGCAGCCAAACTAGCGGGAAAGGGACAGATACGCAGTATTTT. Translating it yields CASSQTSGKGTDTQYF.